The 16 T cell receptor beta chains given below trace back to one sample, sequenced in a study of blood T cell repertoires in COVID-19. The repertoire was sequenced with immunoSEQ multiplex PCR; TCRdb's copy has only in-frame clones and lacks some. The data show 150,000 to 200,000 clones, with more than 75% seen just once and approximately 4% held by the top ten. The sequenced sample consisted of peripheral blood. Every receptor here comes from a human donor in a cohort sampled during active COVID-19.

V usage is TRBV7-9 and J usage is TRBJ2-7; D gene uncertain. The ends were cut back, 1 base at V and 0 bases at J, with 13 bases in the middle. CDR1 is SEHNR, CDR2 FQNEAQ, per germline (reference sequence). The CDR3 consists of 16 residues. The CDR3 spells CASSLGLRKDSYEQYF. For the CDR3, the DNA is TGTGCCAGCAGCTTAGGACTGAGAAAAGACTCCTACGAGCAGTACTTC. Full variable domain (missing parts from reference TRBV7-9 and TRBJ2-7): DTGVSQNPRHKITKRGQNVTFRCDPISEHNRLYWYRQTLGQGPEFLTYFQNEAQLEKSRLLSDRFSAERPKGSFSTLEIQRTEQGDSAMYLCASSLGLRKDSYEQYFGPGTRLTVT.

This sequence joins TRBV5-4 and TRBJ2-7; 11 bases are a match to TRBD2. The CDR3 consists of 15 residues. The germline V gene has CDR1 SGHNT and CDR2 YYREEE (reference sequence). J lost 3 bases, V lost 1 base, and 3 bases had no gene match. The CDR3 sequence is CASSLRLAGGYEQYF. As DNA, the CDR3 is TGTGCCAGCAGCTTGCGGCTAGCGGGGGGCTACGAGCAGTACTTC.

The chain joins TRBV19 to TRBJ2-7; the match to TRBD2 covers 10 bases. Germline V gene lookup returns CDR1 LNHDA and CDR2 SQIVND (reference sequence). Losses at the gene ends were 1 base for V and 3 bases for J; bases not matched to a gene: 3. The CDR3 is 15 amino acids. The CDR3 region has the DNA TGTGCCAGTAGTATAGTTCTAGCGGGAGACTACGAGCAGTACTTC. Residues: CASSIVLAGDYEQYF.

V and J are TRBV6-2 or TRBV6-3 and TRBJ2-7, with unresolved D. Trimming removed 2 bases at V and 6 bases at J, with 8 bases between. Germline loops: CDR1 MNHEY, CDR2 SVGEGT. CDR3 length: 12 amino acids. The CDR3 loop is CASSYNAVEQYF. The CDR3 nucleotides read TGTGCCAGCAGTTACAACGCGGTCGAGCAGTACTTC.

This clone was recorded once. This rearrangement joins TRBV20-1 to TRBJ2-5; 7 bases are a match to TRBD1. The CDR3 spans 11 residues. Per germline, CDR1 DFQATT and CDR2 SNEGSKA (reference sequence). V trimming: 5 bases; J trimming: 7 bases; junction bases outside the gene matches: 4. The CDR3 reads CSASAGGTQYF. The CDR3 DNA reads as TGCAGTGCTTCGGCAGGGGGGACCCAGTACTTC.

The chain has TRBV2 and TRBJ1-5; D is unclear. Germline V gene sequence: CDR1 SNHLY, CDR2 FYNNEI. V lost 4 bases, J lost 0 bases, and 10 bases lay in between. The CDR3 consists of 15 residues. DNA for the CDR3: TGTGCCAGCAGTGGAGGCCGAGGTAGCAATCAGCCCCAGCATTTT. This sequence encodes CASSGGRGSNQPQHF.

V is TRBV28 and J is TRBJ2-7; tentatively, D is TRBD1 (5 bases). V was shortened by 6 bases and J by 0 bases, with 12 bases between the two germline ends. Germline V CDR1 and CDR2: MDHEN, SYDVKM. The CDR3 runs to 14 residues. Written as DNA, the CDR3 is TGTGCCAGCAGCGACAGTACTTACTCCTACGAGCAGTACTTC. Protein: CASSDSTYSYEQYF.

The chain couples TRBV30 to TRBJ2-7; weak D call: TRBD1 (5 bases). Germline CDR1 is GTSNPN and CDR2 is SVGIG (reference sequence). V dropped 0 bases and J dropped 4 bases, with 10 bases sitting between them. CDR3 size: 13 residues. The CDR3 sequence: CAWSVLRGYEQYF. DNA of the CDR3: TGTGCCTGGAGTGTACTTAGGGGATACGAGCAGTACTTC.

This clone was counted once. This sequence joins TRBV7-9 and TRBJ2-7, with 10 positions matching TRBD1. The germline V gene has CDR1 SEHNR and CDR2 FQNEAQ (reference sequence). V gave up 4 bases and J gave up 1 base; unmatched junction bases: 4. The CDR3 length is 15 residues. As DNA, the CDR3 is TGTGCCAGCAGCTATAGGACAGGGGGTTCCTACGAGCAGTACTTC. Amino acid sequence: CASSYRTGGSYEQYF.

V and J are TRBV5-5 and TRBJ2-1; 10 bases match TRBD2. This CDR3 is 15 amino acids long. Germline lookup yields CDR1 SGHKS and CDR2 YYEKEE (reference sequence). The ends lost 2 bases at V and 4 bases at J; junction bases unmatched: 3. The DNA of the CDR3 is TGTGCCAGCAGCTTTGGACTAGCGGCTTACAATGAGCAGTTCTTC. It codes for CASSFGLAAYNEQFF. Full variable domain (rest looked up from reference TRBV5-5 and TRBJ2-1): DAGVTQSPTHLIKTRGQQVTLRCSPISGHKSVSWYQQVLGQGPQFIFQYYEKEERGRGNFPDRFSARQFPNYSSELNVNALLLGDSALYLCASSFGLAAYNEQFFGPGTRLTVL.

The chain uses TRBV19 and TRBJ2-3; 14 positions match TRBD2. CDR1 LNHDA and CDR2 SQIVND come from the germline V gene (reference sequence). V shed 5 bases, J shed 5 bases, and the junction held 6 bases outside the gene matches. CDR3 size: 16 residues. This CDR3 is CASSETSGRGRDTQYF. The DNA for the CDR3 is TGTGCCAGTAGTGAGACTAGCGGGAGGGGGAGAGATACGCAGTATTTT.

V usage is TRBV6-5 and J usage is TRBJ2-6; TRBD1 agrees at 8 bases. The V and J ends lost 4 bases and 5 bases, in that order; junction bases with no gene match: 4. This CDR3 comprises 15 residues. CDR1 is MNHEY, CDR2 SVGAGI, per germline. For the CDR3, the DNA is TGTGCCAGCAGTTCTGGACAGGGCTGGGCCAACGTCCTGACTTTC. This translates into CASSSGQGWANVLTF.

The chain combines TRBV12-5 with TRBJ2-3; tentatively, D is TRBD1 (5 bases). Trimming took 1 base from V and 2 from J, leaving 7 bases between them. This CDR3 region has 14 residues. CDR1 LGHNT and CDR2 FRNRAP come from the germline V gene. CDR3: CASGLGQTTDTQYF. The DNA of the CDR3 is TGTGCTAGTGGTTTGGGACAGACCACAGATACGCAGTATTTT.

The CDR3 protein is CASSIGQKNTGELFF. The CDR3, as DNA: TGTGCCAGTAGTATAGGCCAGAAGAACACCGGGGAGCTGTTTTTT. This chain connects TRBV19 to TRBJ2-2; D gene ambiguous. The CDR3 is made up of 15 amino acids. Per the germline V gene, CDR1 is LNHDA and CDR2 is SQIVND (reference sequence). V shed 1 base and J shed 1 base, with 7 bases lying between them.

CDR3 protein: CATSWDSLSSYNSPLHF. In nucleotides, the CDR3 is TGTGCCACCAGTTGGGACAGCCTGAGCTCCTATAATTCACCCCTCCACTTT. This chain uses TRBV15 with TRBJ1-6; 7 bases map to TRBD1. This CDR3 region has 17 residues. Trimming cost V 6 bases and J 0 bases; bases outside gene matches: 8. Germline lookup yields CDR1 LNHNV and CDR2 YYDKDF (reference sequence).

The rearrangement joins TRBV5-1 to TRBJ2-3; 8 nucleotides align to TRBD2. The CDR3 is 16 residues long. Trimming cost V 0 bases and J 2 bases; bases outside gene matches: 5. From germline, CDR1 is SGHRS and CDR2 YFSETQ. CDR3 residues: CASSLDGSGVTDTQYF. The CDR3, as DNA: TGCGCCAGCAGCTTGGACGGTAGCGGGGTCACAGATACGCAGTATTTT.